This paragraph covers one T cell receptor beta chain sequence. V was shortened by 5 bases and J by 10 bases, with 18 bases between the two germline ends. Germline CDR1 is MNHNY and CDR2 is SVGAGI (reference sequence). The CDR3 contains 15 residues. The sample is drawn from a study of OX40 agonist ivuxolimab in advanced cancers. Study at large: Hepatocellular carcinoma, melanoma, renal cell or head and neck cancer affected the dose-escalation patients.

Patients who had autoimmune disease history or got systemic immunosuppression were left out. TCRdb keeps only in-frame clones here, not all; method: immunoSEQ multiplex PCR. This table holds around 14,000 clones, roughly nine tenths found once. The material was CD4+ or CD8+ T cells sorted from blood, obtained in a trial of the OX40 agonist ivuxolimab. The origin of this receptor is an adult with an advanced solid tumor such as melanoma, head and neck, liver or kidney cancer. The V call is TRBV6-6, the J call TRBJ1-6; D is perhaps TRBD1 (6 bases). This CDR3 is CASSNPTGTNSPLHF. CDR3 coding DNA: TGTGCCAGCAGTAACCCCACAGGGACGAACTCACCCCTCCACTTT.